Given below is one T cell receptor (beta chain) in context. CDR3 size: 16 residues. V trimming: 4 bases; J trimming: 2 bases; junction bases outside the gene matches: 4. Germline V CDR1 and CDR2: SGHTS, YDEGEE. This entry comes from a study of blood T cell repertoires in COVID-19. Study summary: Acute and convalescent COVID-19 specimens originated in the United States, Italy and Spain. Sample material is recorded as cDNA or gDNA derived from T cells, B-cell-depleted T cells, or PBMCs.

Original processing methods: Reference gene primer amplification in the assay estimated nucleated cell counts. Profiling relied on immunoSEQ multiplex PCR, and the TCRdb table lists in-frame clones only, not all of them. Clonal size and the V and J genes are those of that table, whereas D and trimming came from the DNA. This sample has about 240,000 clones, with around 83% found just once. Sequences were obtained from peripheral blood. This chain joins TRBV5-8 and TRBJ2-3; 13 bases are a match to TRBD2. The clonotype comes from a woman younger than 35 with acute or convalescent COVID-19. The CDR3 reads CASSHGLAGVTDTQYF. Here the CDR3 DNA reads TGTGCCAGCAGCCACGGACTAGCGGGAGTCACAGATACGCAGTATTTT.